One and the same sample provided the 20 T cell receptor beta chains below, sequenced in a study of blood T cell repertoires in COVID-19. The protocol was immunoSEQ multiplex PCR, while the TCRdb copy is restricted to in-frame clones and leaves out a portion. The sample has over 40,000 clones, approximately 90% seen once. The source material was peripheral blood. Source of these receptors: a man in his 70s with acute or convalescent COVID-19.

CDR3 residues: CASSPQGGAGREQFF. In DNA, the CDR3 is TGTGCCAGTAGTCCTCAAGGGGGGGCCGGTCGGGAGCAGTTCTTC. The rearrangement uses TRBV19 and TRBJ2-1; tentative D call: TRBD2 (7 bases). The CDR3 contains 15 residues. The ends were cut back, 5 bases at V and 10 bases at J, with 21 bases in the middle. Germline assignment: CDR1 LNHDA and CDR2 SQIVND (reference sequence). Full variable domain (remainder filled in from reference TRBV19 and TRBJ2-1): DGGITQSPKYLFRKEGQNVTLSCEQNLNHDAMYWYRQDPGQGLRLIYYSQIVNDFQKGDIAEGYSVSREKKESFPLTVTSAQKNPTAFYLCASSPQGGAGREQFFGPGTRLTVL.

The gene calls are TRBV3-1 (or the pseudogene TRBV3-2) and TRBJ2-3, with 11 bases lining up with TRBD1. The germline CDR1 and CDR2 sequences are LGHDT and YNNKEL (reference sequence). There are 14 residues in the CDR3. The J segment lost 3 bases and the V segment lost 5 bases, leaving 1 base of the junction unmatched. CDR3 amino acids: CASSGTGGTDTQYF. The CDR3 DNA follows: TGTGCCAGCAGCGGGACAGGGGGGACAGATACGCAGTATTTT.

J is TRBJ2-2 and V is TRBV6-5, with D possibly TRBD1 on 5 matching bases. V shed 8 bases and J shed 7 bases, with 20 bases lying between them. This CDR3 comprises 15 residues. Germline V gene lookup returns CDR1 MNHEY and CDR2 SVGAGI. The DNA of the CDR3 is TGTGCCAGCCTGTCCCAGGGTGAAACCAACGGGGAGCTGTTTTTT. Its translation is CASLSQGETNGELFF.

Worth noting for this clone: At one end, the junction sequence differs from germline, possibly due to a read error. The rearrangement joins TRBV4-2 to TRBJ2-7, with 8 bases aligning to TRBD1. Germline assignment: CDR1 LGHNA and CDR2 YNFKEQ. The CDR3 loop spans 12 amino acids. CDR3 loop: CASSHVGQAPDF. The CDR3 bases are TGTGCCAGCAGCCACGTGGGACAGGCCCCAGACTTC.

A few counts support this clone. The V and J genes are TRBV12-3 or TRBV12-4 and TRBJ1-4, with 8 bases fitting TRBD1. The CDR3 spans 13 residues. After removal of 5 bases from V and 8 bases from J, the junction contained 4 bases not matched to a gene. The CDR3 is CASSRTGWEKLFF. The CDR3 nucleotides are TGTGCCAGCAGTCGGACAGGGTGGGAAAAACTGTTTTTT.

The V gene is TRBV5-4, the J gene TRBJ2-5, with 14 bases aligning to TRBD2. Germline V gene data show CDR1 as SGHNT and CDR2 as YYREEE (reference sequence). V lost 4 bases to trimming and J lost 0 bases; unmatched junction nucleotides: 5. CDR3 size: 17 residues. The CDR3 bases are TGTGCCAGCAGCCGACTAGCGGGGGGGCGGTACCAAGAGACCCAGTACTTC. Protein product: CASSRLAGGRYQETQYF. The variable domain in full, completed from reference TRBV5-4 and TRBJ2-5, reads ETGVTQSPTHLIKTRGQQVTLRCSSQSGHNTVSWYQQALGQGPQFIFQYYREEENGRGNFPPRFSGLQFPNYSSELNVNALELDDSALYLCASSRLAGGRYQETQYFGPGTRLLVL.

This chain connects TRBV11-2 to TRBJ2-1; D not resolved. The CDR3 extends over 14 amino acids. V dropped 1 base and J dropped 5 bases, with 9 bases sitting between them. Germline lookup yields CDR1 SGHAT and CDR2 FQNNGV. The CDR3: CASSLVAGHNEQFF. The CDR3 region has the DNA TGTGCCAGCAGCTTAGTGGCAGGTCACAATGAGCAGTTCTTC.

The chain links TRBV7-8 to TRBJ2-1; 7 nucleotides align to TRBD1. J gave up 6 bases and V 5 bases, and 10 bases lay outside the gene matches. The CDR3 has 15 amino acids. Germline CDR1 is SGHVS and CDR2 is FQNEAQ. The DNA of the CDR3 is TGTGCCAGCAGCCCCAGGGGGTACTACGGCAATGAGCAGTTCTTC. This translates into CASSPRGYYGNEQFF.

The genes are TRBV5-8 and TRBJ1-6; D is undetermined. The CDR3 sequence is 13 residues long. Trimming stripped 0 bases from V and 6 bases from J, with 4 bases between. Germline V gives CDR1 SGHTS, CDR2 YDEGEE. The CDR3 reads CASSLGPNSPLHF. As DNA, the CDR3 is TGTGCCAGCAGCTTGGGGCCTAATTCACCCCTCCACTTT. Together with reference TRBV5-8 and TRBJ1-6, the CDR3 gives the full variable domain: EAGVTQSPTHLIKTRGQQATLRCSPISGHTSVYWYQQALGLGLQFLLWYDEGEERNRGNFPPRFSGRQFPNYSSELNVNALELEDSALYLCASSLGPNSPLHFGNGTRLTVT.

This chain uses TRBV6-2 or TRBV6-3 with TRBJ2-7, with 9 bases lining up with TRBD1. J was trimmed by 0 bases and V by 6 bases; bases with no gene match: 3. The length of the CDR3 is 14 residues. Germline assignment: CDR1 MNHEY and CDR2 SVGEGT. The CDR3 loop is CASSTTGGSYEQYF. The CDR3 region has the DNA TGTGCCAGCAGCACGACAGGGGGCTCCTACGAGCAGTACTTC.

This clone has a handful of counts. Other DNA sequences in the sample encode the same CDR3. The rearrangement uses TRBV19 and TRBJ1-1; unclear D gene. This CDR3 region has 15 residues. CDR1 and CDR2 (germline): LNHDA, SQIVND (reference sequence). V was clipped by 1 base and J by 0 bases, with 9 bases between them. The CDR3 sequence: CASSIGGGMNTEAFF. CDR3 coding DNA: TGTGCCAGTAGTATAGGTGGAGGGATGAACACTGAAGCTTTCTTT.

This rearrangement joins TRBV9 to TRBJ2-2; a weak D match, TRBD2 (6 bases). From germline, CDR1 is SGDLS and CDR2 YYNGEE. The CDR3 has 18 amino acids. The V end was cut by 0 bases, the J end by 0 bases, with 15 bases between. CDR3: CASSVAGRRGPNTGELFF. Here the CDR3 DNA reads TGTGCCAGCAGCGTAGCCGGGCGGCGGGGCCCGAACACCGGGGAGCTGTTTTTT. Drawing the rest from reference TRBV9 and TRBJ2-2, the complete variable domain is DSGVTQTPKHLITATGQRVTLRCSPRSGDLSVYWYQQSLDQGLQFLIQYYNGEERAKGNILERFSAQQFPDLHSELNLSSLELGDSALYFCASSVAGRRGPNTGELFFGEGSRLTVL.

The genes are TRBV6-5 and TRBJ1-2, with TRBD1 as a possible D gene (5 bases). Germline V gene lookup returns CDR1 MNHEY and CDR2 SVGAGI. Deletions cut 8 bases from V and 0 bases from J, with 16 bases between. CDR3 length equals 15 residues. The CDR3 sequence: CASRSGGGANYGYTF. In DNA form, the CDR3 reads TGTGCCAGCCGAAGCGGCGGGGGAGCTAACTATGGCTACACCTTC.

A single count supports this clone. The chain is built from TRBV14 and TRBJ1-2; D remains ambiguous. V lost 1 base to trimming and J lost 8 bases, with 11 bases between them. CDR3 length: 13 residues. The germline V gene has CDR1 SGHDN and CDR2 FVKESK. The CDR3 nucleotides are TGTGCCAGCAGCCAAGTCCCAGCAGGCGGCTACACCTTC. Residues: CASSQVPAGGYTF.

The J gene is TRBJ2-5, the V gene TRBV28; 8 bases match TRBD1. V was clipped by 6 bases and J by 1 base; unmatched bases: 10. Germline-derived CDR1 and CDR2 are MDHEN and SYDVKM. The CDR3 covers 16 residues. The CDR3 DNA sequence: TGTGCCAGCAGAATCTATCCTACAGGGGGCCAAGAGACCCAGTACTTC. This sequence encodes CASRIYPTGGQETQYF.

The chain uses TRBV3-1 (or the pseudogene TRBV3-2) and TRBJ2-1; TRBD2 matches at 10 bases. The V gene end was trimmed by 2 bases and the J gene end by 5 bases; junction bases not matched to a gene: 3. In germline, CDR1 is LGHDT, CDR2 YNNKEL (reference sequence). This CDR3 has 15 residues. The CDR3 here is CASSQPAGGDNEQFF. The CDR3 nucleotides are TGTGCCAGCAGCCAACCAGCGGGGGGGGACAATGAGCAGTTCTTC.

This clone was observed once. The chain couples TRBV7-2 to TRBJ2-7, with TRBD1 matching over 9 bases. V dropped 5 bases and J dropped 1; count of bases not matched to a gene: 6. The CDR3 length is 15 residues. Germline assignment: CDR1 SGHTA and CDR2 FQGNSA. The CDR3 loop is CASSRDRERSYEQYF. The CDR3 nucleotides are TGTGCCAGCAGCCGGGACAGGGAAAGATCCTACGAGCAGTACTTC.

The CDR3 coding sequence is TGTGCCAGCAGAGCCCATAGCGGGCCCGATACGCAGTATTTT. This encodes CASRAHSGPDTQYF. The genes are TRBV3-1 (or the pseudogene TRBV3-2) and TRBJ2-3; 7 nucleotides match TRBD2. CDR3 size: 14 residues. The V segment lost 6 bases and the J segment 6 bases; nucleotides outside the gene matches: 9. Per germline, CDR1 LGHDT and CDR2 YNNKEL (reference sequence).

This chain joins TRBV23-1 and TRBJ1-2, with D unresolved. TRBV23-1 is treated as an ORF (open reading frame) with a function not yet certain. The CDR3 totals 15 residues. V dropped 10 bases and J dropped 4 bases, with 22 bases sitting between them. The CDR3 DNA reads as TGCGCCATCATAATCATCAGGTTCCCCAGCTATGGCTACACCTTC. This translates into CAIIIIRFPSYGYTF.

V and J are TRBV28 and TRBJ1-1; 9 bases match TRBD1. The trim removed 4 bases at V and 1 base at J, leaving 16 bases unmatched. Germline V gene sequence: CDR1 MDHEN, CDR2 SYDVKM. This CDR3 comprises 19 residues. This chain's CDR3 is CASSSLPGTGILTNTEAFF. The CDR3 DNA reads as TGTGCCAGCAGTTCTCTGCCCGGGACAGGGATCTTGACGAACACTGAAGCTTTCTTT.